Below are 17 T cell receptor beta chains sequenced from a single sample in a study of CD8 T cells in ankylosing spondylitis. TCRdb passed the 5' RACE reads through MiXCR, listing each CDR3 protein once. The table includes about 170,000 distinct CDR3 sequences, about 18% detected once. Sequenced input: blood, either unsorted or a sorted T cell fraction (not recorded which). The source is a male donor with ankylosing spondylitis or in good health (not recorded which).

The sample holds a few counts of this clonotype. The CDR3 protein is CASSRRLNTEAFF. The CDR3 bases are TGTGCCAGCAGCCGCCGATTGAACACTGAAGCTTTCTTT. The chain is built from TRBV14 and TRBJ1-1; D gene unclear. Germline values: CDR1 SGHDN, CDR2 FVKESK. V was cut by 4 bases and J by 0 bases, with 6 bases left in between. The CDR3 covers 13 residues.

This clonotype was counted only a few times. The chain employs TRBV3-1 and TRBJ2-1, with TRBD2 matching 7 bases. V lost 4 bases to trimming and J lost 4 bases; unmatched junction nucleotides: 13. The germline gives CDR1 LGHDT, CDR2 YNNKEL (reference sequence). This CDR3 spans 17 amino acids. CDR3 protein: CASSPTLTSWGYNEQFF. The CDR3 region has the DNA TGTGCCAGCAGCCCAACTCTGACTAGCTGGGGTTACAATGAGCAGTTCTTC.

This clonotype has a count of ten or more. J is TRBJ2-1 and V is TRBV10-1; the match to TRBD2 covers 10 bases. The CDR3 loop spans 15 amino acids. The trim removed 0 bases at V and 5 bases at J, leaving 1 base unmatched. Germline values: CDR1 WNHNN, CDR2 SYGVQD (reference sequence). CDR3 loop: CASSESTSGDNEQFF. Written as DNA, the CDR3 is TGCGCCAGCAGTGAGTCCACTAGCGGGGACAATGAGCAGTTCTTC.

V is TRBV20-1 and J is TRBJ2-1, with unresolved D. The germline CDR1 and CDR2 sequences are DFQATT and SNEGSKA (reference sequence). V gave up 3 bases and J gave up 7 bases, with 10 bases separating them. This CDR3 spans 12 amino acids. The CDR3 region has the DNA TGCAGTGCTAGCGGAGCTGGGAATGAGCAGTTCTTC. Amino acid sequence: CSASGAGNEQFF.

This clonotype was detected many times. This chain connects TRBV6-4 to TRBJ2-1, with no clear D. The V end was cut by 1 base, the J end by 1 base, with 11 bases between. CDR1 is MRHNA, CDR2 SNTAGT, per germline. There are 16 residues in the CDR3. The CDR3 loop is CASSDLVGRSYNEQFF. The CDR3 DNA is TGTGCCAGCAGTGACTTAGTGGGTAGGTCCTACAATGAGCAGTTCTTC.

This chain joins TRBV20-1 and TRBJ1-4, with TRBD1 identical over 7 bases. CDR3 size: 16 residues. Germline V lookup: CDR1 DFQATT, CDR2 SNEGSKA (reference sequence). V lost 3 bases to trimming and J lost 2 bases; unmatched junction nucleotides: 9. The CDR3 loop reads CSASSYRGATNEKLFF. CDR3 nucleotide sequence: TGCAGTGCTAGTAGTTACAGGGGCGCGACTAATGAAAAACTGTTTTTT.

The rearrangement uses TRBV7-3 and TRBJ2-3; D may be TRBD1 (7 bases). Trimming took off 4 bases at V and 4 bases at J, with 18 bases between the two ends. This CDR3 contains 16 residues. Germline V lookup: CDR1 SGHTA, CDR2 FQGTGA. CDR3 sequence (DNA): TGTGCCAGCAGCTCCTCTTTGACAGGGAGGCCAGATACGCAGTATTTT. The encoded protein is CASSSSLTGRPDTQYF.

At least ten counts were recorded for this clonotype. The chain is built from TRBV29-1 and TRBJ2-3; a possible D gene is TRBD1 (6 bases). The CDR3 totals 13 residues. V lost 3 bases and J lost 2, with 9 bases in between. Germline V lookup: CDR1 SQVTM, CDR2 ANQGSEA. The chain's CDR3 is CSVEGANTDTQYF. CDR3 DNA sequence: TGCAGCGTTGAGGGGGCAAACACAGATACGCAGTATTTT.

This clonotype was seen many times. The V gene is TRBV4-2, the J gene TRBJ2-2, with D perhaps TRBD2 (5 bases). Germline values: CDR1 LGHNA, CDR2 YNFKEQ. V dropped 4 bases and J dropped 3 bases, with 9 bases sitting between them. The CDR3 has 14 residues. The CDR3 sequence is CASSLEGHTGELFF. The CDR3 DNA sequence: TGTGCCAGCAGCCTAGAGGGCCACACCGGGGAGCTGTTTTTT.

This clonotype was counted once. V gene TRBV4-1 combines with J gene TRBJ2-1, with D unclear. Germline-derived CDR1 and CDR2 are MGHRA and YSYEKL. The germline V and J ends were trimmed by 4 bases and 0 bases, with 10 bases remaining between them. This CDR3 spans 15 amino acids. CDR3 in DNA: TGCGCCAGCAGCCTCACCACGAGCTCCTACAATGAGCAGTTCTTC. Translated, it gives CASSLTTSSYNEQFF.

This clonotype occurred a few times. The V and J genes are TRBV15 and TRBJ1-6; TRBD1 aligns across 8 bases. In germline, CDR1 is LNHNV, CDR2 YYDKDF (reference sequence). The CDR3 spans 15 residues. After removal of 2 bases from V and 5 bases from J, the junction contained 2 bases not matched to a gene. The CDR3 DNA reads as TGTGCCACCAGCAGAAGGACAGGGAATAATTCACCCCTCCACTTT. Translation: CATSRRTGNNSPLHF.

This clonotype was counted many times. The V gene is TRBV28, the J gene TRBJ1-5; no clear D. The CDR3 runs to 17 residues. Germline CDR1 is MDHEN and CDR2 is SYDVKM. V lost 2 bases to trimming and J lost 0 bases, with 14 bases between them. The CDR3 region has the DNA TGTGCCAGCAGTTTACGAGTAAGATACCTTAGCAATCAGCCCCAGCATTTT. The encoded protein is CASSLRVRYLSNQPQHF.

The sample holds many counts of this clonotype. The rearrangement joins TRBV27 to TRBJ2-1; D unclear. The V end lost 5 bases, the J end lost 5 bases, and 25 bases lay between the germline ends. The germline gives CDR1 MNHEY, CDR2 SMNVEV (reference sequence). The CDR3 runs to 18 residues. CDR3 in amino acids: CASSNSIPEMTEDNEQFF. The CDR3 nucleotides read TGTGCCAGCAGTAACTCCATCCCAGAGATGACGGAAGACAATGAGCAGTTCTTC.

This clonotype was picked up a small number of times. V is TRBV11-2 and J is TRBJ2-1, with D perhaps being TRBD1 or TRBD2 (5 bases each). Germline CDR1 reads SGHAT; CDR2 reads FQNNGV. The CDR3 consists of 16 residues. V was shortened by 0 bases and J by 4 bases, with 13 bases between the two germline ends. CDR3 residues: CASSLDPGRRYNEQFF. CDR3 DNA: TGTGCCAGCAGCTTAGATCCGGGGCGGAGATACAATGAGCAGTTCTTC.

V is TRBV12-5 and J is TRBJ2-1; D remains unclear. V was trimmed by 2 bases and J by 8 bases, leaving 10 bases between them. Germline CDR1 LGHNT, CDR2 FRNRAP. The CDR3 totals 13 residues. For the CDR3, the DNA is TGTGCTAGTGGTTTGCCACCGTCAGATGAGCAGTTCTTC. As protein: CASGLPPSDEQFF. The complete variable domain, with remaining parts taken from reference TRBV12-5 and TRBJ2-1, reads DARVTQTPRHKVTEMGQEVTMRCQPILGHNTVFWYRQTMMQGLELLAYFRNRAPLDDSGMPKDRFSAEMPDATLATLKIQPSEPRDSAVYFCASGLPPSDEQFFGPGTRLTVL.

V is TRBV6-5 and J is TRBJ2-7, with TRBD2 matching 15 bases. The CDR3 is 19 residues long. V lost 2 bases and J lost 5; bases outside the gene matches: 13. In germline, CDR1 is MNHEY, CDR2 SVGAGI. CDR3 nucleotide sequence: TGTGCCAGCAGTTACAGGACTAGCGGGAGGGCCTCGATCGTCGACGAGCAGTACTTC. Translation: CASSYRTSGRASIVDEQYF.

J is TRBJ2-3 and V is TRBV24-1, with D possibly being TRBD1 (5 bases). The CDR3 runs 14 residues. V lost 3 bases and J lost 4, with 10 bases in between. Germline CDR1 and CDR2: KGHDR and SFDVKD. The CDR3 DNA is TGTGCCACCAGTGATATTAGACAGTCAGATACGCAGTATTTT. It specifies CATSDIRQSDTQYF.